This T cell receptor beta chain was sequenced in a study of shared clonotypes between healthy human individuals. Study conclusions and caveats: Limited genetic and exposure-history diversity came from having few donors. An anticipated effect of sequencing depth on clonotype sharing among donors was recognized. Richness estimates generally favored naive over memory subsets.

Libraries were prepared by immunoSEQ multiplex PCR; TCRdb keeps only in-frame clonotypes and omits some of them. Of more than 500,000 clones detected, about 96% appear once; the ten largest clones hold approximately 0.067%. The investigators split CD4+ cells into a CD45RA+ naive subset and a CD45RA-negative memory subset. Germline V gene data show CDR1 as MNHNS and CDR2 as SASEGT. CDR3 size: 15 residues. V trimming: 7 bases; J trimming: 0 bases; junction bases outside the gene matches: 7. Remarks on this clone: Its antigen is as yet unknown.

The sample comprised naive CD4+ T cells sorted from blood. Subset denoted: CD45RA+ positively selected. This chain joins TRBV6-1 and TRBJ1-2; 8 positions match TRBD1. This clonotype originated in a woman aged 30 to 39 in good health. Written as DNA, the CDR3 is TGTGCCAGCATCTACGGACAGGGAGCTAACTATGGCTACACCTTC. This translates into CASIYGQGANYGYTF.